These 17 T cell receptor beta chains share one sample of origin, sequenced in a study of post-analysis software for immune sequencing data. General study results and limits: There were a handful of TRBV segments more frequent in patients than controls, and TRBV5-6, TRBV5-1 and TRBV20-1 were among them.

For these receptors, no antigen is known. Sequencing libraries made from TCR beta cDNA carried unique molecular identifiers. TCRdb processed the PCR reads anew with MiXCR; each CDR3 protein has one entry. Of approximately 690,000 distinct CDR3 sequences in the sample, over 45% are singletons; the top ten hold about 10%. Sequenced sample: blood. Source of these receptors: a girl aged 2-10 years with multiple sclerosis.

Comments on this clonotype: Germline is not matched at one junction end, which may reflect a read error. The V call is TRBV5-1, the J call TRBJ2-1; D gene uncertain. The CDR3 is 15 amino acids. The germline CDR1 and CDR2 sequences are SGHRS and YFSETQ. For the CDR3, the DNA is TGCGCCAGCAGCGGTGGCCAGAGCTCCTACAACGAGCGGTTCTTC. Protein sequence: CASSGGQSSYNERFF.

The gene calls are TRBV10-2 and TRBJ1-5; 12 positions match TRBD1. The CDR3 sequence is 16 residues long. The V gene's germline CDR1 is WSHSY and CDR2 SAAADI. Trimming cost V 3 bases and J 6 bases; bases outside gene matches: 6. The CDR3 here is CASSDGTGGFSQPQHF. In nucleotides, the CDR3 is TGCGCCAGCAGTGACGGGACAGGGGGCTTCAGTCAGCCCCAGCATTTT.

A few counts support this clonotype. The chain combines TRBV29-1 with TRBJ1-2; D call uncertain. V dropped 4 bases and J dropped 8 bases, with 11 bases sitting between them. The germline CDR1 and CDR2 sequences are SQVTM and ANQGSEA. The CDR3 is 11 residues long. The CDR3 DNA is TGCAGCGTTGGTAGCGGGAGGGGCTACACCTTC. It specifies CSVGSGRGYTF.

A few counts support this clonotype. The chain has TRBV10-3 and TRBJ2-7; 9 bases are a match to TRBD1. The CDR3 consists of 14 residues. Germline V lookup: CDR1 ENHRY, CDR2 SYGVKD. V shed 5 bases, J shed 2 bases, and the junction held 4 bases outside the gene matches. CDR3 region: CAISSGQGAYEQYF. CDR3 coding DNA: TGTGCCATCAGTTCGGGACAGGGAGCCTACGAGCAGTACTTC.

V is TRBV29-1 and J is TRBJ2-3; D perhaps matches TRBD2 (7 bases). V lost 4 bases and J lost 0, with 14 bases in between. This CDR3 is 15 amino acids long. The germline V gene encodes CDR1 SQVTM and CDR2 ANQGSEA. CDR3 protein: CSVGGGGGSTDTQYF. The DNA for the CDR3 is TGCAGCGTTGGAGGGGGGGGAGGTAGCACAGATACGCAGTATTTT.

At least ten counts were recorded for this clonotype. This chain links TRBV20-1 with TRBJ2-7; possibly TRBD2 for D (5 bases). Trimming cost V 3 bases and J 1 base, with 7 bases left between them. The CDR3 is 12 residues long. Germline CDR1 is DFQATT and CDR2 is SNEGSKA (reference sequence). In DNA form, the CDR3 reads TGCAGTGCTAGCGGGGATTCCTACGAGCAGTACTTC. Its protein product is CSASGDSYEQYF.

The chain uses TRBV5-1 and TRBJ2-1; 8 nucleotides agree with TRBD1. With 3 bases clipped from V and 9 bases from J, the junction kept 8 bases outside the gene matches. The CDR3 runs to 14 residues. Germline V gene lookup returns CDR1 SGHRS and CDR2 YFSETQ. The CDR3 loop is CASSSFLQGVEQFF. The CDR3 region has the DNA TGCGCCAGCAGCTCGTTCCTACAGGGGGTTGAGCAGTTCTTC.

This rearrangement joins TRBV6-1 to TRBJ2-4; TRBD1 aligns across 9 bases. V lost 6 bases and J lost 5; bases outside the gene matches: 2. Per germline, CDR1 MNHNS and CDR2 SASEGT. This CDR3 has 13 amino acids. The CDR3: CASRRDRENIQYF. CDR3 DNA: TGTGCCAGCAGGAGGGACAGGGAAAACATTCAGTACTTC.

V usage is TRBV10-2 and J usage is TRBJ2-1; D is perhaps TRBD1 or TRBD2 (5 bases each). Germline V lookup: CDR1 WSHSY, CDR2 SAAADI. This CDR3 spans 15 amino acids. V was clipped by 3 bases and J by 3 bases, with 12 bases between them. CDR3 residues: CASSDPGRYYNEQFF. The CDR3, as DNA: TGCGCCAGCAGTGACCCGGGGCGGTACTACAATGAGCAGTTCTTC.

This clonotype came up a few times. This sequence joins TRBV20-1 and TRBJ2-5; TRBD1 matches 7 bases. Trimming removed 6 bases from V and 5 bases from J; junction bases left unmatched: 9. Germline lookup yields CDR1 DFQATT and CDR2 SNEGSKA (reference sequence). The CDR3 is 13 residues long. Written as DNA, the CDR3 is TGCAGTGCCGTCGACAGGGTTCGGGAGACCCAGTACTTC. Amino acids: CSAVDRVRETQYF.

The chain is built from TRBV10-3 and TRBJ1-2; D is ambiguous. Germline lookup yields CDR1 ENHRY and CDR2 SYGVKD. The CDR3 totals 13 residues. V was trimmed by 2 bases and J by 8 bases, leaving 12 bases between them. CDR3 amino acids: CAISEGPERGYTF. The CDR3 DNA reads as TGTGCCATCAGTGAGGGGCCGGAAAGGGGCTACACCTTC.

The chain joins TRBV6-2 or TRBV6-3 to TRBJ2-7; D uncertain. The germline CDR1 and CDR2 sequences are MNHEY and SVGEGT. V lost 0 bases to trimming and J lost 4 bases, with 16 bases between them. The length of the CDR3 is 16 residues. CDR3 nucleotides: TGTGCCAGCAGTTACTCCAAGGGCCTCGCGCATTACGAGCAGTACTTC. This gives the protein CASSYSKGLAHYEQYF.

This clonotype was seen a few times. The rearrangement links TRBV4-1 to TRBJ2-1; D not certain. The CDR3 runs 13 residues. Trimming removed 3 bases at V and 9 bases at J, with 12 bases between. Germline V gene data show CDR1 as MGHRA and CDR2 as YSYEKL. CDR3 amino acids: CASSQVDSVEQFF. CDR3 coding DNA: TGCGCCAGCAGCCAGGTTGACTCCGTTGAGCAGTTCTTC.

The chain joins TRBV11-2 to TRBJ2-7; 7 bases align to TRBD1. The CDR3 runs 14 residues. V shed 5 bases and J 2 bases; nucleotides not matched to a gene: 6. Germline V gives CDR1 SGHAT, CDR2 FQNNGV. The CDR3 sequence: CASSPGQNAYEQYF. In nucleotides, the CDR3 is TGTGCCAGCAGCCCGGGACAGAATGCCTACGAGCAGTACTTC.

The rearrangement uses TRBV5-6 and TRBJ2-5; the D call may be TRBD1 or TRBD2 (5 bases each). The CDR3 is 15 amino acids. Trimming shortened V by 5 bases and J by 2 bases, and 16 bases separated the two germline ends. CDR1 is SGHDT, CDR2 YYEEEE, per germline. The CDR3 nucleotides read TGTGCCAGCAGTTGGAAGGGACCCAGACAAGAGACCCAGTACTTC. Its protein is CASSWKGPRQETQYF.

A word on this clonotype: The conserved final phenylalanine or tryptophan is absent from the CDR3, which likely points to a read error. The chain couples TRBV6-5 to TRBJ2-1; D is unresolved. Between the trimmed V and J ends, which lost 6 bases and 10 bases, there was a span of 16 bases. This CDR3 is built from 13 residues. Germline-derived CDR1 and CDR2 are MNHEY and SVGAGI. The DNA for the CDR3 is TGTGCCAGCAGCCCTCTTATCGGTGAAGAGCAGTTCTCC. This sequence encodes CASSPLIGEEQFS.

CDR3 in DNA: TGTGCCAGCCATCTTTCGGTGAACACTGAAGCTTTCTTT. Amino acids: CASHLSVNTEAFF. The J gene is TRBJ1-1, the V gene TRBV27; D gene unclear. This CDR3 contains 13 residues. V was clipped by 8 bases and J by 0 bases, with 10 bases between them. Germline CDR1 and CDR2: MNHEY and SMNVEV (reference sequence).